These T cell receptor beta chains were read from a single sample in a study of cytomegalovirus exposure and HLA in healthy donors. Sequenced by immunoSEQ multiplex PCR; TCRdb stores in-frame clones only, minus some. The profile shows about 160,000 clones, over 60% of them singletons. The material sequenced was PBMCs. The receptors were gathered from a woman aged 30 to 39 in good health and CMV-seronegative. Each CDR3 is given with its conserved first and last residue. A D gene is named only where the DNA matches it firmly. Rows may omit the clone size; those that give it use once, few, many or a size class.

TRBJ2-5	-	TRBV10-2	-	TGCGCCAGCAGTGAATGGGTGAGGGAGACCCAGTACTTC	CASSEWVRETQYF
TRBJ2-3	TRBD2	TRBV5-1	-	TGCGCCAGCAGCTTGGGACTAGCGGGGGCAGATACGCAGTATTTT	CASSLGLAGADTQYF
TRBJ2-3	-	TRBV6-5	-	TGTGCCAGCAGAAATTGGGGCGGTAGCACAGATACGCAGTATTTT	CASRNWGGSTDTQYF
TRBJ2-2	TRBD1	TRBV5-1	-	TGCGCCAGCAGCCCGGGACAGACCCTGACCGGGGAGCTGTTTTTT	CASSPGQTLTGELFF
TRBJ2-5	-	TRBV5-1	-	TGCGCCAGCAGCGCGAGACTTGAAGAGACCCAGTACTTC	CASSARLEETQYF
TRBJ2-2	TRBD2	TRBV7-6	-	TGTGCCAGCAGCCCGGGACTAGCGGTGAACACCGGGGAGCTGTTTTTT	CASSPGLAVNTGELFF
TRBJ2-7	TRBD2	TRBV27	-	TGTGCCAGCAGTTCCTCCGGGAGGATGGGGGCCTACGAGCAGTACTTC	CASSSSGRMGAYEQYF
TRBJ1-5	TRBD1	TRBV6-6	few	TGTGCCAGCGCGCAGGGGGCACTTAGCAATCAGCCCCAGCATTTT	CASAQGALSNQPQHF
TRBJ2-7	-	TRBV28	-	TGTGCCAGCAGTTTCCTGGACAGAGGCGAGCAGTACTTC	CASSFLDRGEQYF
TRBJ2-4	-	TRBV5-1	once	TGCGCCAGCAGCTTGGTTTCAGGACTAGCCAAAAACATTCAGTACTTC	CASSLVSGLAKNIQYF
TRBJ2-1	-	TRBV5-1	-	TGCGCCAGCAGCCTCACTACTTATAATGAGCAGTTCTTC	CASSLTTYNEQFF
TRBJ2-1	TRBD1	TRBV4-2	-	TGTGCCAGCAGCCAAGACGGGGGGACAGGGGATGAGCAGTTCTTC	CASSQDGGTGDEQFF
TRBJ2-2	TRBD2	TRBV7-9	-	TGTGCCAGCAGCTCGACTAGCGTAAACACCGGGGAGCTGTTTTTT	CASSSTSVNTGELFF
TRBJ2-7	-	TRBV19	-	TGTGCCAGTAGTATCTCCCGCGCCTACGAGCAGTACTTC	CASSISRAYEQYF
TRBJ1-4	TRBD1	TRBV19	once	TGTGCCAGTCGGGACAGGGGAGGTGCAACTAATGAAAAACTGTTTTTT	CASRDRGGATNEKLFF
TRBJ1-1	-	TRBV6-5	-	TGTGCCAGCAGTTTCGGAGCGCGCACTGAAGCTTTCTTT	CASSFGARTEAFF
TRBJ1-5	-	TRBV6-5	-	TGTGCCAGCAGTTGGCAGGGTGGGCAGCCCCAGCATTTT	CASSWQGGQPQHF
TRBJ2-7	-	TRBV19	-	TGTGCCAGTAGTATCGAGGGCAGCTACGAGCAGTACTTC	CASSIEGSYEQYF
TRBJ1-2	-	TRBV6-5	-	TGTGCCAGCAGTTACTCCGGAGGGTTAGGCTATGGCTACACCTTC	CASSYSGGLGYGYTF
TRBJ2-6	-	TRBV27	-	TGTGCCAGCAGTTTGCGGGGGGCCAACGTCCTGACTTTC	CASSLRGANVLTF
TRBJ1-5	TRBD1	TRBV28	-	TGTGCCAGCGACAGGGAGGGCAATCAGCCCCAGCATTTT	CASDREGNQPQHF
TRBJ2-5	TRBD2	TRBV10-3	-	TGTGCCATCAGCACTGGGACTAGCGGAGGCTTCCAAGAGACCCAGTACTTC	CAISTGTSGGFQETQYF
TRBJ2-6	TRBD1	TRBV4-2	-	TGTGCCAGCAGCCAAGATAGGTGGACAGGGAGCTCTGGGGCCAACGTCCTGACTTTC	CASSQDRWTGSSGANVLTF
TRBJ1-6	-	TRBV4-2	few	TGTGCCAGCAGCCAAGATATAGGGGCTTATAATTCACCCCTCCACTTT	CASSQDIGAYNSPLHF
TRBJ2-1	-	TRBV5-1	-	TGCGCACCGGGAGTGGTGCAGTTCTTC	CAPGVVQFF
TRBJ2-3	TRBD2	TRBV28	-	TGTGCCAGCAGACTAGCGGGAGGCGGGACAGATACGCAGTATTTT	CASRLAGGGTDTQYF
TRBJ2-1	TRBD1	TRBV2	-	TGTGCCAGCAGTGAAGCGCGGCAGGGGGCTAAGTTCTTC	CASSEARQGAKFF
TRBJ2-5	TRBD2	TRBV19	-	TGTGCCAGTCGAACTAGCGGGAGAGAAGAGACCCAGTACTTC	CASRTSGREETQYF
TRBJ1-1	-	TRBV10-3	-	TGTGCCATCGGGGGGGCACTCGAAGCTTTCTTT	CAIGGALEAFF
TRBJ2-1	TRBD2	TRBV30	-	TGTGCCTGGGCCCGAGCCTCCGGGACTAGAGGTTACAATGAGCAGTTCTTC	CAWARASGTRGYNEQFF
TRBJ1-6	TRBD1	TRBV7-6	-	TGTGCCAGCAGCCCCAGGACAGGGGTTTTAGGTTCACCCCTCCACTTT	CASSPRTGVLGSPLHF
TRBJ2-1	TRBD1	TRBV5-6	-	TGTGCCAGCAGCTTGGGACAGGGTAATGAGCAGTTCTTC	CASSLGQGNEQFF
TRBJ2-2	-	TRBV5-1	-	TGCGCCAGCAGTTCTACATGGGTCCAGGACACCGGGGAGCTGTTTTTT	CASSSTWVQDTGELFF
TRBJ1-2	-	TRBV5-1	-	TGCGCCAGCAGTTCCGATGACAGCCCCTATGGCTACACCTTC	CASSSDDSPYGYTF
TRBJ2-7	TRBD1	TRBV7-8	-	TGTGCCAGCAGCTTAGCAGGACAGGGGATCTACGAGCAGTACTTC	CASSLAGQGIYEQYF
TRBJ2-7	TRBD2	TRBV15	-	TGTGCCACCAGCAGAGATGGGGGAGGGGTCAGCTCCTACGAGCAGTACTTC	CATSRDGGGVSSYEQYF
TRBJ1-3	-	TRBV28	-	TGTGCCAGCAGACTATCCTCTGGAAACACCATATATTTT	CASRLSSGNTIYF
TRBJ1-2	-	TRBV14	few	TGTGCCAGCAGCCAAGAGGGGGGGTACTATGGCTACACCTTC	CASSQEGGYYGYTF
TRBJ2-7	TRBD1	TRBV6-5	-	TGTGCCAGCAGTTTAATACAGGGGTTCGACTCCTACGAGCAGTACTTC	CASSLIQGFDSYEQYF
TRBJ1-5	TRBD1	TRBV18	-	TGTGCCAGCTCAAATGGACAGGGGGACGATCAGCCCCAGCATTTT	CASSNGQGDDQPQHF
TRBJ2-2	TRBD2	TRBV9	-	TGTGCCAGCAGCCCGCGGGGGGGCCCGGACACCGGGGAGCTGTTTTTT	CASSPRGGPDTGELFF
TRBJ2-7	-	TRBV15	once	TGTGCCACCAGACGAGACAACACCTACGAGCAGTACTTC	CATRRDNTYEQYF
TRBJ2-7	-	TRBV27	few	TGTGCCAGCAGTCACAAAAGAGGAGCCTACGAGCAGTACTTC	CASSHKRGAYEQYF